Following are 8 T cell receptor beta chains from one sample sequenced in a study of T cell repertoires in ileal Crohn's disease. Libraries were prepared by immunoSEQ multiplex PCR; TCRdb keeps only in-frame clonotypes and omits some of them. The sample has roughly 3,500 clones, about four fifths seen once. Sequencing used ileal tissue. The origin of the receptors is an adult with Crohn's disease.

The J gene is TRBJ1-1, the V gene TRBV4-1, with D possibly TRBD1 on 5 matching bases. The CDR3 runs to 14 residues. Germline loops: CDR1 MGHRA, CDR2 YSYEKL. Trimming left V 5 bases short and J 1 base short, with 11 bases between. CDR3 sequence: CASSIGGTNTEAFF. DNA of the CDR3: TGCGCCAGCAGCATTGGGGGGACGAACACTGAAGCTTTCTTT.

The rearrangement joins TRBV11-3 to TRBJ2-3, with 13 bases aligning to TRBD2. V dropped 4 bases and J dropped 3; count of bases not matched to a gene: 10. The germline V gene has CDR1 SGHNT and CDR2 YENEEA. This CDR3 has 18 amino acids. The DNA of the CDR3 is TGTGCCAGCAGCTGGGAACCGGGACTAGCGGGACCTACAGATACGCAGTATTTT. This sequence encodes CASSWEPGLAGPTDTQYF. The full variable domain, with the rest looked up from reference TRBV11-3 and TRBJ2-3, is EAGVVQSPRYKIIEKKQPVAFWCNPISGHNTLYWYLQNLGQGPELLIRYENEEAVDDSQLPKDRFSAERLKGVDSTLKIQPAELGDSAVYLCASSWEPGLAGPTDTQYFGPGTRLTVL.

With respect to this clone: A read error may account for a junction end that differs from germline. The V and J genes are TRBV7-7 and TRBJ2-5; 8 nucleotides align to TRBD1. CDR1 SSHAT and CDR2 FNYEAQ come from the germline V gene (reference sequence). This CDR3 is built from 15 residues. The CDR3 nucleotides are TGTGCTAGCAGCTTGACCTGGGACAGGCAAGAGACCCAGTACTTC. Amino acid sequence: CASSLTWDRQETQYF.

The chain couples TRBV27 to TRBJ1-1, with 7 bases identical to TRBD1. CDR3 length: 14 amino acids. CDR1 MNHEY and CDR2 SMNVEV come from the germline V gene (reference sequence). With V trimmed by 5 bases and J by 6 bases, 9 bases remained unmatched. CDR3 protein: CASSPTTGLPEAFF. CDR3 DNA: TGTGCCAGCAGTCCAACGACAGGGCTCCCTGAAGCTTTCTTT.

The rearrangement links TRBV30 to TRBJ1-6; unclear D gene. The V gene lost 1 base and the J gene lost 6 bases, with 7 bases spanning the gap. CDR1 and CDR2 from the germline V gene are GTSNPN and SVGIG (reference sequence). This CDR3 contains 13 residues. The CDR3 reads CAWSGELNSPLHF. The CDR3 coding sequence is TGTGCCTGGAGTGGCGAACTTAATTCACCCCTCCACTTT.

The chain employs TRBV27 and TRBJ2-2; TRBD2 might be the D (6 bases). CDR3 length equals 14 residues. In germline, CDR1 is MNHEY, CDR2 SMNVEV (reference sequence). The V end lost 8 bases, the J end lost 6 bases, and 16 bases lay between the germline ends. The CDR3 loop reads CASSAREIAGELFF. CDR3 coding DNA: TGTGCCAGCTCGGCGCGGGAAATCGCCGGGGAGCTGTTTTTT.

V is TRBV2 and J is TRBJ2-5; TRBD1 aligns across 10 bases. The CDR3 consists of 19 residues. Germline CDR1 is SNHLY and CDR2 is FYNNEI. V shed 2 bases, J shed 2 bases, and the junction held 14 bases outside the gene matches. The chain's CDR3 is CASSEFLYISDRGQETQYF. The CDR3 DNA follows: TGTGCCAGCAGTGAATTTTTGTATATTTCGGACAGGGGGCAAGAGACCCAGTACTTC.

Here the CDR3 DNA reads TGTGCCTGGAGTGGGATCGAGCGAGAGACCCAGTACTTC. It translates to CAWSGIERETQYF. The rearrangement uses TRBV30 and TRBJ2-5; D gene ambiguous. The germline gives CDR1 GTSNPN, CDR2 SVGIG (reference sequence). Trimming removed 1 base from V and 4 bases from J, with 10 bases in between. This CDR3 contains 13 residues.